This is a list of T cell receptor beta chains from one sample in a study of cytomegalovirus exposure and HLA in healthy donors. The repertoire was sequenced with immunoSEQ multiplex PCR; TCRdb's copy has only in-frame clones and lacks some. The repertoire holds under 200,000 clones, around 62% seen once, with about 3.2% in the top ten. The sample consisted of PBMCs. Receptor source: a man aged 35 to 55 in good health and CMV-seronegative. The CDR3 runs from the conserved cysteine through the conserved F or W. The D gene is left open where the match is weak. Clone size is given for some rows only: seen once, a few or many times, or a class if the clone is expanded.

clone_size j_call v_call d_call cdr3_nt cdr3_aa
NA TRBJ1-2 TRBV28 NA TGTGCCAGCAGTGGCGGGGCAGGCTATGGCTACACCTTC CASSGGAGYGYTF
NA TRBJ2-2 TRBV11-2 TRBD2 TGTGCCAGCAGCTTACGGCTAGCGGTCACCGGGGAGCTGTTTTTT CASSLRLAVTGELFF
NA TRBJ1-5 TRBV5-6 TRBD1 TGTGCCAGCAGCTTGGGCAGCCGGGACAGGGGTAATAGCAATCAGCCCCAGCATTTT CASSLGSRDRGNSNQPQHF
few TRBJ1-2 TRBV20-1 NA TGCAGTGCCGCCGACATGTATGGCTACACCTTC CSAADMYGYTF
once TRBJ1-1 TRBV28 NA TGTGCCAGCAGTCCGGGGATGAACACTGAAGCTTTCTTT CASSPGMNTEAFF
once TRBJ2-2 TRBV18 NA TGTGCCAGCTCATCGGAGACGAACACCGGGGAGCTGTTTTTT CASSSETNTGELFF
NA TRBJ2-2 TRBV2 NA TGTGCCAGCACTGCGGGGACCGGGGAGCTGTTTTTT CASTAGTGELFF
NA TRBJ2-5 TRBV19 NA TGTGCCAGTAGCCCGACGAGTGGAAGGGGTCGGGCCCAGTACTTC CASSPTSGRGRAQYF
few TRBJ1-4 TRBV28 TRBD1 TGTGCCAGCAGACAGACAGGGGTAAATGAAAAACTGTTTTTT CASRQTGVNEKLFF
NA TRBJ1-4 TRBV2 NA TGTGCCAGCAGTGAAGATTGGGGGGGCCGGAATGAAAAACTGTTTTTT CASSEDWGGRNEKLFF
few TRBJ1-1 TRBV15 TRBD1 TGTGCCACCAGCGGGGGACAGGCCCCACCTGAAGCTTTCTTT CATSGGQAPPEAFF
few TRBJ2-7 TRBV5-1 TRBD2 TGCGCCAGCAGCTTAGGCGGGAGCGCTTACGAGCAGTACTTC CASSLGGSAYEQYF
NA TRBJ2-5 TRBV5-5 TRBD1 TGTGCCAGCAGTAGAGGACAGGGGGCTTCGTGGGAGACCCAGTACTTC CASSRGQGASWETQYF
NA TRBJ2-2 TRBV7-2 TRBD1 TGTGCCAGCAGCTTTGGACAGGTACCTCGCGGGGAGCTGTTTTTT CASSFGQVPRGELFF
NA TRBJ2-6 TRBV25-1 NA TGTGCCGCTGGGGCAGGAGACTCTGGGGCCAACGTCCTGACTTTC CAAGAGDSGANVLTF
NA TRBJ2-5 TRBV19 NA TGTGCCAGTAGTACTCTCACAGGGAGAGGGGAGACCCAGTACTTC CASSTLTGRGETQYF
few TRBJ2-3 TRBV7-9 TRBD2 TGTGCCAGCAGCCGCGGGGGGACCCCCACAGATACGCAGTATTTT CASSRGGTPTDTQYF
NA TRBJ2-7 TRBV2 NA TGTGCCAGCATAGAAATGGGTTTGGGGTTTGCAGGGGACAACGAGCAGTACTTC CASIEMGLGFAGDNEQYF
NA TRBJ1-2 TRBV10-3 TRBD1 TGTGCCATCAGTCAAGGGACAGGGGAAGGCTACACCTTC CAISQGTGEGYTF
NA TRBJ2-1 TRBV6-4 NA TGTGCCAGCAGCCTCCTAGCCGGGGGCTACAATGAGCAGTTCTTC CASSLLAGGYNEQFF
NA TRBJ1-2 TRBV13 NA TGTGCCAGCAGCTTATACGGGGAAAGACAAAACGACTATGGCTACACCTTC CASSLYGERQNDYGYTF
NA TRBJ2-7 TRBV9 NA TGTGCCAGCAGCGTAGGACAGAGGACCTACGAGCAGTACTTC CASSVGQRTYEQYF
NA TRBJ2-1 TRBV11-2 TRBD1 TGTGCCAGCAGCCTGACGTCCGGGACAGCCTACAATGAGCAGTTCTTC CASSLTSGTAYNEQFF
NA TRBJ1-6 TRBV30 NA TGTGCCTGGAGGGTACCGGGGTATAATTCACCCCTCCACTTT CAWRVPGYNSPLHF
NA TRBJ2-7 TRBV7-2 TRBD1 TGTGCCAGCAGCGTCGGGACAGGGTTCTCCTACGAGCAGTACTTC CASSVGTGFSYEQYF
NA TRBJ2-7 TRBV21-1 NA TGTGCCAGCTTACTAGCGGGATGCTCCTACGAGCAGTACTTC CASLLAGCSYEQYF
few TRBJ2-7 TRBV10-3 NA TGTGCCATCAGTGACCCTCAGGGGGGTACCTACGAGCAGTACTTC CAISDPQGGTYEQYF
NA TRBJ2-5 TRBV14 TRBD2 TGTGCCAGCAGCCCGGGACTAGCGGGGGTAGAGACCCAGTACTTC CASSPGLAGVETQYF
few TRBJ1-2 TRBV7-2 NA TGTGCCAGCAGCTTCCAGGGCGCCACCTATGGCTACACCTTC CASSFQGATYGYTF
few TRBJ1-1 TRBV14 TRBD1 TGTGCCAGCAGCCAATTACAGGGGGTTTCTGAAGCTTTCTTT CASSQLQGVSEAFF
few TRBJ2-7 TRBV10-3 NA TGTGCCATCAGTGAAAGTTTAGGACAGACCTACGAGCAGTACTTC CAISESLGQTYEQYF
NA TRBJ2-3 TRBV27 NA TGTGCCAGCAGTTTAACTAGTTACTTAACAGATACGCAGTATTTT CASSLTSYLTDTQYF
few TRBJ1-1 TRBV30 NA TGTGCCTGGAGTAGAACAGTGAACACTGAAGCTTTCTTT CAWSRTVNTEAFF
NA TRBJ2-7 TRBV9 NA TGTGCCAGCAGCGTAAGGGCGGGTTTGGACTACGAGCAGTACTTC CASSVRAGLDYEQYF
once TRBJ1-6 TRBV6-4 TRBD1 TGTGCCAGCAGCGCCACAGGGGGGGATTCACCCCTCCACTTT CASSATGGDSPLHF
NA TRBJ2-5 TRBV2 TRBD1 TGTGCCAGCATCCCGGACAGGGGCAGACAAGAGACCCAGTACTTC CASIPDRGRQETQYF
once TRBJ2-7 TRBV30 TRBD2 TGTGCCTGGAGTCCCCGACTAGCGGGGAACTACGAGCAGTACTTC CAWSPRLAGNYEQYF
NA TRBJ2-6 TRBV5-1 NA TGCGCCAGCAGCTCCGCCAAACAAACCTCTGGGGCCAACGTCCTGACTTTC CASSSAKQTSGANVLTF
NA TRBJ2-3 TRBV5-6 TRBD2 TGTGCCAGCAGCTCCGGGGGAGCGGGGTCGGATACGCAGTATTTT CASSSGGAGSDTQYF
NA TRBJ1-6 TRBV7-2 NA TGTGCCAGCAGCTTAGCAGGTCGGGTGGCTTCACCCCTCCACTTT CASSLAGRVASPLHF
NA TRBJ1-1 TRBV9 TRBD1 TGTGCCAGCGAGAAACAGGGGACGAACACTGAAGCTTTCTTT CASEKQGTNTEAFF
NA TRBJ2-3 TRBV4-3 NA TGCGCCAGCAGCCAACAACGGACAGTTAGCACAGATACGCAGTATTTT CASSQQRTVSTDTQYF
NA TRBJ1-1 TRBV4-1 TRBD1 TGCGCCAGCAGCCCAGGGAGAGGGGGCGCGCGTACTGAAGCTTTCTTT CASSPGRGGARTEAFF
NA TRBJ1-2 TRBV6-5 NA TGTGCCAGCAGTGAGAGAGACTATGGCTACACCTTC CASSERDYGYTF
NA TRBJ2-3 TRBV4-1 NA TGCGCCAGCAGCCTAGGGCGGGGCAGCACAGATACGCAGTATTTT CASSLGRGSTDTQYF
NA TRBJ2-5 TRBV18 NA TGTGCCAGCTCACCGGAGGGGAAGGAAGAGACCCAGTACTTC CASSPEGKEETQYF
once TRBJ2-7 TRBV5-1 NA TGCGCCAGCAGAAACCAACAGGGTTCCAACGAGCAGTACTTC CASRNQQGSNEQYF
NA TRBJ1-4 TRBV18 NA TGTGCCAGCTCACCACCAGCAGGGTCCCCGAAAAAACTGTTTTTT CASSPPAGSPKKLFF
NA TRBJ2-1 TRBV4-2 TRBD2 TGTGCCAGCAGCCAAGAAACTAGCGGGGGGCCCAATGAGCAGTTCTTC CASSQETSGGPNEQFF
few TRBJ2-5 TRBV6-1 NA TGTGCCAGCAGCCCTTCCGGGGTTCAAGAGACCCAGTACTTC CASSPSGVQETQYF
NA TRBJ1-5 TRBV4-1 TRBD1 TGCGCCAGCAGCCAGGGGACAGGGTACCAGCCCCAGCATTTT CASSQGTGYQPQHF
once TRBJ2-3 TRBV5-1 TRBD2 TGCGCCAGCAGCTTGGTAGCGGGAGATGGCACAGATACGCAGTATTTT CASSLVAGDGTDTQYF
NA TRBJ2-5 TRBV7-2 TRBD1 TGTGCCAGCAGCTCCGGCCAGAGTAGGACAGGGGAGACCCAGTACTTC CASSSGQSRTGETQYF
NA TRBJ2-7 TRBV7-6 NA TGTGCCAGCAGCTCGGAGGGCTACGAGCAGTACTTC CASSSEGYEQYF
few TRBJ2-7 TRBV6-5 TRBD1 TGTGCCAGCAGTCCCCGGACAGGGGACACCTACGAGCAGTACTTC CASSPRTGDTYEQYF
NA TRBJ1-6 TRBV18 TRBD1 TGTGCCAGCTCACCCGGACAGGGTACATCGGCACCCCTCCACTTT CASSPGQGTSAPLHF
once TRBJ2-3 TRBV7-9 TRBD2 TGTTCCAGCAGCCTCTCGGGGGGACTACAGTATTTT CSSSLSGGLQYF